The count of the clone carrying this T cell receptor beta chain is one. This CDR3 contains 13 residues. CDR1 is SGHRS and CDR2 is YFSETQ in the germline V gene. Trimming at V came to 2 bases and at J to 4 bases, leaving 2 bases not matched to a gene. The PCR ran on 60 Vbeta and 13 Jbeta primers. Sequenced by immunoSEQ multiplex PCR; TCRdb stores in-frame clones only, minus some. Found here are under 300,000 clones, 75% to 85% of them singletons; the top ten hold roughly 7.4%. This specimen comes from a study of cytomegalovirus exposure and HLA in healthy donors. This chain links TRBV5-1 with TRBJ2-5; 7 positions agree with TRBD2. This receptor was identified in a woman aged 55-70 years in good health and CMV-seropositive. The material sequenced was PBMCs. In nucleotides, the CDR3 is TGCGCCAGCAGCTTTTCGGGGGGAGAGACCCAGTACTTC. The encoded protein is CASSFSGGETQYF. Full variable domain (outside the CDR3, taken from reference TRBV5-1 and TRBJ2-5): KAGVTQTPRYLIKTRGQQVTLSCSPISGHRSVSWYQQTPGQGLQFLFEYFSETQRNKGNFPGRFSGRQFSNSRSEMNVSTLELGDSALYLCASSFSGGETQYFGPGTRLLVL.